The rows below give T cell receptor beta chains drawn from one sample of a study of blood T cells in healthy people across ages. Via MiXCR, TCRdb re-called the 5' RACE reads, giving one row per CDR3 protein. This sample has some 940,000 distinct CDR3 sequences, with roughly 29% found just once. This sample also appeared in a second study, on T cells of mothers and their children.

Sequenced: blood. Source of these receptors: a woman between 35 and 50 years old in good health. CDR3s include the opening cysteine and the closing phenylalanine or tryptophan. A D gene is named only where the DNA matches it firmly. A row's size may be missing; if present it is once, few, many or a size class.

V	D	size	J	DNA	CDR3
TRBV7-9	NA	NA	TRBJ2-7	TGTGCCAGCAGCTCCCCAGCGCGAGCCACGTCCTACGAGCAGTACTTC	CASSSPARATSYEQYF
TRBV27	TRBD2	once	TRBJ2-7	TGTGCCAACAGTTTAGAGCGGGGGGCCACCTACGAGCAGTACTTC	CANSLERGATYEQYF
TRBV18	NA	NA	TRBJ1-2	TGTGCCAGCTCACCACCGCAGGGGCGGGGGAACTATGGCTACACCTTC	CASSPPQGRGNYGYTF
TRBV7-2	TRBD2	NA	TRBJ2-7	TGTGCCAGCAGCATTAGCACTAGCGGGGGGTCATACGAGCAGTACTTC	CASSISTSGGSYEQYF
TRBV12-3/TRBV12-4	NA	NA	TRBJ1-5	TGTGACAGCAGTTTAGGGACAAATCAGCCCCAGCATTTT	CDSSLGTNQPQHF
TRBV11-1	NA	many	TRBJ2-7	TGTGCCAGCAGCACCACACAGGGCCCCCTCGAGCAGTACTTC	CASSTTQGPLEQYF
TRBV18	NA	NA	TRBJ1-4	TGTGCCAGCTCACCCGGGGAGCACTCAACTAATGAAAAACTGTTTTTT	CASSPGEHSTNEKLFF
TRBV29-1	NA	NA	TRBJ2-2	TGCAGCGCAGGGATATCGAGCACCGGGGAGCTGTTTTTT	CSAGISSTGELFF
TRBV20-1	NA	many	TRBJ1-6	TGCAGTGCTAACGGAGTCCCCGGAGCCTATAATTCACCCCTCCACTTT	CSANGVPGAYNSPLHF
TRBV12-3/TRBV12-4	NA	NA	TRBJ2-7	TGTGCCAGCAGTTTACACAGGGCCGCCTACGAGCAGTACTTC	CASSLHRAAYEQYF
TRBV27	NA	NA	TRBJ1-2	TGTGCCAGCAGTTCATTTTCCCAGGGGATTATGAGTGGCTACACCTTC	CASSSFSQGIMSGYTF
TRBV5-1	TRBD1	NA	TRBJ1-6	TGCGCCAGCAGCACCTCCGGGACAGGGTCGACGCCCCTCCACTTT	CASSTSGTGSTPLHF
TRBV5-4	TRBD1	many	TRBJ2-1	TGTGCCAGCAGCCGGGACAGGCCCAGCTCCTACAATGAGCAGTTCTTC	CASSRDRPSSYNEQFF
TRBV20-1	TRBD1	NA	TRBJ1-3	TGCAGTGCTTCCCTCGACAGGGGGCTAAACACCATATATTTT	CSASLDRGLNTIYF
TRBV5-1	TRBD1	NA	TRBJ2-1	TGCGCCAGCACTACCGACAGGGCCATTTTCGATGAGCAGTTCTTC	CASTTDRAIFDEQFF
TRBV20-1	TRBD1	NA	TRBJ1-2	TGCAGTGCTAGAGGAAGGGCAGGGGGCCTGGTCTATGGCTACACCTTC	CSARGRAGGLVYGYTF
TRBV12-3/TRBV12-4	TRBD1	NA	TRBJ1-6	TGTGCCAGCAGTTTTACCGGGACAGTTAATTCACCCCTCCACTTT	CASSFTGTVNSPLHF
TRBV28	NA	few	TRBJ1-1	TGTGCCAGCAGCTTTCCCCGGACTGAAGCTTTCTTT	CASSFPRTEAFF
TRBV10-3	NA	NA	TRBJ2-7	TGTGCCATCAGTGAGTCCCACACCTCCTACGAGCAGTACTTC	CAISESHTSYEQYF
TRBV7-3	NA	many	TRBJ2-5	TGTGCCAGCAGCTTAATGGGGGGAGAGACCCAGTACTTC	CASSLMGGETQYF
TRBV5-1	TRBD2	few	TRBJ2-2	TGCGCCAGCAGCTTGGTTAGCGGGGACTACACCGGGGAGCGGTTTTTT	CASSLVSGDYTGERFF
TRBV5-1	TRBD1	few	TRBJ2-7	TGCGCCAGCAGCTCCACAGGGGACCGACAGTACGAGCAGTACTTC	CASSSTGDRQYEQYF
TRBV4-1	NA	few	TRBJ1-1	TGCGCCAGCAGCCAAGATGTTGGCGGGAACACTGAAGCTTTCTTT	CASSQDVGGNTEAFF
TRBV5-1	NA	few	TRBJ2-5	TGCGCCAGCAGCTACGGACTGGAAGAGACCCAGTACTTC	CASSYGLEETQYF
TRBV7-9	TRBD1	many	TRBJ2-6	TGTGCCAGCAGCTTAGGGCGGGCCAGGGGGTCCCGAGAGGCCAACGTCCTGACTTTC	CASSLGRARGSREANVLTF
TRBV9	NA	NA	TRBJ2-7	TGTGCCAGCAGCCCTCTGGGGGGCGAAGGCTCCGAGCAGTACTTC	CASSPLGGEGSEQYF
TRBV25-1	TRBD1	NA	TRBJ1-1	TGTGCCAGCAGTGAATGGGACAGGGGGGCAGCTTTCTTT	CASSEWDRGAAFF
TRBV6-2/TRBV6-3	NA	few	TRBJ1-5	TGTGCCAGCAGGGCCCGACAAGGGCATCAGCCCCAGCATTTT	CASRARQGHQPQHF
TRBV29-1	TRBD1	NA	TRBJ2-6	TGCAGCGTTGGGCAGGGGGACTCTGGGGCCAACGTCCTGACTTTC	CSVGQGDSGANVLTF
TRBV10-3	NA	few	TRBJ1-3	TGTGCCATCAGTGGGCCATTAGGGGGGCCTTCTGGAAACACCATATATTTT	CAISGPLGGPSGNTIYF
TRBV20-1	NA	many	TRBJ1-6	TGCAGTGCTAGAGATCCCGAACAGGGAGGTAATTCACCCCTCCACTTT	CSARDPEQGGNSPLHF
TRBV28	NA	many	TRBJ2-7	TGTGCCAGCAGGCCGCCAGGGAAACAGCAGTACTTC	CASRPPGKQQYF
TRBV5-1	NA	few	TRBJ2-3	TGCGCCAGCAGCTTGTCGACTGGCAGGGGCACAGATACGCAGTATTTT	CASSLSTGRGTDTQYF
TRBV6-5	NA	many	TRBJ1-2	TGTGCCAGCAGCCGGGACGGAAACTATGGCTACACCTTC	CASSRDGNYGYTF
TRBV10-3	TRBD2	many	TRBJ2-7	TGTGCCGCCCAACTAGCGGGGGGCTACGAGCAGTACTTC	CAAQLAGGYEQYF
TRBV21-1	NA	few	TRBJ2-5	TGTGCCAGCAGGAATTCCGAAGGCTCCAAGGGGGCAGGGGGTTGGGAGACCCAGTACTTC	CASRNSEGSKGAGGWETQYF
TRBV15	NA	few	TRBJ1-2	TGTGCCACCAGCAGAGATCGGGGACCGGATGGCTACACCTTC	CATSRDRGPDGYTF
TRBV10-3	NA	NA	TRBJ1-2	TGTGCCATCAGTGCGAGGGGTCATGGCTACACCTTC	CAISARGHGYTF
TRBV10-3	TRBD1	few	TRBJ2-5	TGTGCCATCAGTCCCCGGGACAGAAAAGAGACCCAGTACTTC	CAISPRDRKETQYF